The subject of this entry is one T cell receptor (beta chain). Its target is unknown. The data were produced by immunoSEQ multiplex PCR, yet TCRdb's version contains in-frame clones alone and is incomplete. The sample holds about 42,000 clones, roughly four fifths seen once. This entry comes from a study of OX40 agonist ivuxolimab in advanced cancers. Background on the study: About 42% of patients had received prior checkpoint inhibitor therapy.

The CDR3 is 13 residues long. V was cut by 0 bases and J by 4 bases, with 4 bases left in between. Germline CDR1 is LNHNV and CDR2 is YYDKDF (reference sequence). Findings of the study overall: Doses of 0.1 to 3.0 mg/kg were accompanied by clonal expansion of CD4+ and CD8+ blood T cells by week 6. Expanded clones belonging to CD8+ T cells outnumbered, on average, those of CD4+. Patients with a partial response at 0.1-3.0 mg/kg had among the lowest clonal expansion.

The rearrangement uses TRBV15 and TRBJ2-1; D unresolved. The receptor was isolated from an adult with an advanced solid tumor such as melanoma, head and neck, liver or kidney cancer. Sequenced here: CD4+ or CD8+ T cells sorted from blood, sampled in a trial of the OX40 agonist ivuxolimab. CDR3 amino acids: CATSRDVYNEQFF. The CDR3 DNA sequence: TGTGCCACCAGCAGAGACGTATACAATGAGCAGTTCTTC.